Following are 25 T cell receptor beta chains from one sample sequenced in a study of beta chain features in type 1 diabetes. The entirety of the isolated RNA underwent reverse transcription, so expressed TCRB transcripts were sequenced. Profiled with immunoSEQ multiplex PCR; TCRdb holds only in-frame clones, not every one. The sample lists 900,000 or so clones; roughly 15% were seen once. Sequenced sample: naive CD4+ T cells from blood. The receptor source for this set is a young woman in good health.

This clone has at least ten counts. The chain has TRBV10-3 and TRBJ2-1; D not resolved. The CDR3 length is 12 residues. Germline lookup yields CDR1 ENHRY and CDR2 SYGVKD. V shed 4 bases and J shed 8 bases, with 9 bases lying between them. CDR3 protein: CAISAKSDEQFF. DNA of the CDR3: TGTGCCATCAGTGCAAAGAGCGATGAGCAGTTCTTC.

In DNA, the CDR3 is TGTGCCAGCAGACACGCCGGGACAGGGAATTCCGGGGAGCTGTTTTTT. This encodes CASRHAGTGNSGELFF. The rearrangement joins TRBV19 to TRBJ2-2, with 9 nucleotides matching TRBD1. There are 16 residues in the CDR3. CDR1 and CDR2 from the germline V gene are LNHDA and SQIVND (reference sequence). With 9 bases clipped from V and 6 bases from J, the junction kept 14 bases outside the gene matches.

The CDR3 DNA is TGTGCCAGCAGCGCGACAGGGAGCGACTATGGCTACACCTTC. It encodes CASSATGSDYGYTF. The chain has TRBV7-9 and TRBJ1-2; 7 bases are a match to TRBD1. Germline V gene sequence: CDR1 SEHNR, CDR2 FQNEAQ (reference sequence). Trimming removed 5 bases from V and 3 bases from J; junction bases left unmatched: 6. This CDR3 has 14 amino acids.

The chain uses TRBV19 and TRBJ2-1, with D maybe TRBD2 (5 bases). In germline, CDR1 is LNHDA, CDR2 SQIVND (reference sequence). The CDR3 length is 16 residues. The ends were cut back, 6 bases at V and 5 bases at J, with 20 bases in the middle. The CDR3 region has the DNA TGTGCCAGTAGGGGCTGGACTCCCAATCGGAACAATGAGCAGTTCTTC. It encodes CASRGWTPNRNNEQFF.

The V call is TRBV25-1, the J call TRBJ2-2; D call uncertain. The V end was cut by 3 bases, the J end by 7 bases, with 3 bases between. This CDR3 has 11 amino acids. Germline CDR1 MGHDK, CDR2 SYGVNS. The CDR3 region has the DNA TGTGCCAGCAGTGATTACGGGGAGCTGTTTTTT. Translated, it gives CASSDYGELFF.

The chain carries TRBV6-1 and TRBJ1-5; TRBD1 might be the D (6 bases). The V end lost 4 bases, the J end lost 6 bases, and 16 bases lay between the germline ends. CDR3 length equals 15 residues. Germline CDR1 and CDR2: MNHNS and SASEGT. CDR3 DNA sequence: TGTGCCAGCAGTGCCTCGGGGGGGCAGGGTCAGCCCCAGCATTTT. It yields the protein CASSASGGQGQPQHF.

This clone was seen a few times. This rearrangement joins TRBV6-4 to TRBJ2-3; 9 nucleotides line up with TRBD2. With 6 bases clipped from V and 4 bases from J, the junction kept 8 bases outside the gene matches. Germline V gene sequence: CDR1 MRHNA, CDR2 SNTAGT. The CDR3 has 15 amino acids. The CDR3 DNA reads TGTGCCAGCAGCACCGGGACTAGCCCTTCAGATACGCAGTATTTT. Amino acid sequence: CASSTGTSPSDTQYF.

The rearrangement joins TRBV14 to TRBJ2-1; the D call may be TRBD1 or TRBD2 (6 bases each). Trimming took off 6 bases at V and 6 bases at J, with 24 bases between the two ends. The length of the CDR3 is 17 residues. Germline V gene sequence: CDR1 SGHDN, CDR2 FVKESK. The CDR3 coding sequence is TGTGCCAGCAGTGTTAGGGGGGTGGCTCTTCTGGGCAATGAGCAGTTCTTC. Translation gives CASSVRGVALLGNEQFF.

This clone showed up just a few times. V and J are TRBV27 and TRBJ2-7, with 8 bases matching TRBD2. CDR1 and CDR2 (germline): MNHEY, SMNVEV (reference sequence). The CDR3 covers 15 residues. The trim removed 5 bases at V and 2 bases at J, leaving 8 bases unmatched. The CDR3 region has the DNA TGTGCCAGCAGTGACGCCGCGGGAGGCCCCTACGAGCAGTACTTC. Translation gives CASSDAAGGPYEQYF.

This clone was seen a few times. In the same sample, other DNA sequences code for this CDR3. The V call is TRBV5-1, the J call TRBJ1-4, with D possibly being TRBD1 (6 bases). The CDR3 loop spans 14 amino acids. CDR1 is SGHRS and CDR2 is YFSETQ in the germline V gene. The V end was cut by 4 bases, the J end by 5 bases, with 12 bases between. CDR3 loop: CASSLGQGNEKLFF. The CDR3 DNA follows: TGCGCCAGCAGCCTGGGACAAGGAAATGAAAAACTGTTTTTT.

The chain employs TRBV29-1 and TRBJ2-7; D remains ambiguous. Germline-derived CDR1 and CDR2 are SQVTM and ANQGSEA. Trimming took 6 bases from V and 7 from J, leaving 22 bases between them. This CDR3 spans 14 amino acids. CDR3 region: CSVLNQQPGTEQYF. The CDR3, as DNA: TGCAGCGTACTAAACCAGCAACCCGGAACTGAGCAGTACTTC.

The CDR3 region is CASSLGGDGPYGYTF. DNA for the CDR3: TGCGCCAGCAGCTTGGGAGGGGACGGACCATATGGCTACACCTTC. The rearrangement links TRBV5-1 to TRBJ1-2, with D perhaps matching TRBD1 (5 bases). Between the trimmed V and J ends, which lost 0 bases and 5 bases, there was a span of 14 bases. The CDR3 spans 15 residues. Germline CDR1 reads SGHRS; CDR2 reads YFSETQ.

This clone came up a few times. The CDR3 DNA follows: TGTGCCACCAGCAGAGATGGGACGTTTGAAGATACGCAGTATTTT. Its translation is CATSRDGTFEDTQYF. The J gene is TRBJ2-3, the V gene TRBV15, with D possibly being TRBD1 or TRBD2 (5 bases each). V gave up 0 bases and J gave up 5 bases, with 12 bases separating them. The V gene's germline CDR1 is LNHNV and CDR2 YYDKDF (reference sequence). The CDR3 runs 15 residues.

The rearrangement uses TRBV5-6 and TRBJ2-3; D gene uncertain. Looked up from germline, CDR1 is SGHDT and CDR2 is YYEEEE. This CDR3 spans 12 amino acids. Trimming pared 2 bases from V and 5 bases from J, leaving 6 bases between. CDR3 DNA: TGTGCCAGCAGCTTCTTGCAAGATACGCAGTATTTT. As protein: CASSFLQDTQYF.

Written as DNA, the CDR3 is TGTGCCAGCAGCCAGCGCATCAGGGGTGGTAATGAAAAACTGTTTTTT. It yields the protein CASSQRIRGGNEKLFF. The chain is built from TRBV5-4 and TRBJ1-4, with D perhaps matching TRBD1 (6 bases). The V end lost 4 bases, the J end lost 4 bases, and 17 bases lay between the germline ends. CDR1 is SGHNT and CDR2 is YYREEE in the germline V gene (reference sequence). This CDR3 region has 16 residues.

V usage is TRBV28 and J usage is TRBJ2-1, with 9 positions matching TRBD2. In germline, CDR1 is MDHEN, CDR2 SYDVKM. This CDR3 region has 15 residues. The junction had 8 bases not matched to a gene; V was cut back by 6 bases and J by 5 bases. The CDR3 nucleotides read TGTGCCAGCAGCCCCCCGGGACTAGCCCACAATGAGCAGTTCTTC. Protein product: CASSPPGLAHNEQFF.

The rearrangement joins TRBV11-1 to TRBJ1-2; maybe TRBD1 (6 bases). Trimming left V 3 bases short and J 7 bases short, with 12 bases between. CDR3 length: 13 residues. The germline CDR1 and CDR2 sequences are SGHAT and FQDESV (reference sequence). CDR3 region: CASSFTEGGGYTF. The CDR3 region has the DNA TGTGCCAGCAGCTTCACCGAGGGGGGTGGCTACACCTTC.

The chain is built from TRBV18 and TRBJ2-2; D gene uncertain. Germline CDR1 KGHSH, CDR2 LQKENI. The CDR3 length is 15 residues. Trimming removed 6 bases from V and 5 bases from J, with 16 bases in between. The CDR3 nucleotides are TGTGCCAGCTCGCTATACGCCATGCTGACCGGGGAGCTGTTTTTT. Its translation: CASSLYAMLTGELFF.

As to this clone: This may arise from a read error, as a much more abundant clone is one base away. The V call is TRBV7-8, the J call TRBJ2-3; D is uncertain. Germline V gives CDR1 SGHVS, CDR2 FQNEAQ. V was shortened by 1 base and J by 4 bases, with 3 bases between the two germline ends. The CDR3 runs to 12 residues. The DNA for the CDR3 is TGTGCCAGCAGCTTAGGGGCAGATACGCAGTATTTT. It encodes CASSLGADTQYF.

This clone was seen repeatedly, ten times or more. The CDR3 region has the DNA TGTGCCATTCTACCCGGGACAGCGAACTATGGCTACACCTTC. Residues: CAILPGTANYGYTF. The chain combines TRBV10-3 with TRBJ1-2, with 7 nucleotides matching TRBD1. Germline V gene lookup returns CDR1 ENHRY and CDR2 SYGVKD. V dropped 9 bases and J dropped 2; count of bases not matched to a gene: 9. The CDR3 is 14 residues long.

As for this clone: In the same sample, other DNA sequences code for this CDR3. This sequence joins TRBV19 and TRBJ2-1; D call uncertain. The CDR3 is 13 residues long. V gave up 1 base and J gave up 1 base, with 2 bases separating them. Germline CDR1 reads LNHDA; CDR2 reads SQIVND (reference sequence). The CDR3 DNA sequence: TGTGCCAGTAGTATAGCGTCCTACAATGAGCAGTTCTTC. Translated: CASSIASYNEQFF.

The V and J genes are TRBV10-3 and TRBJ2-5; D possibly corresponds to TRBD1 (5 bases). The CDR3 is 12 amino acids. V was pared by 4 bases and J by 5 bases, with 8 bases between. Germline CDR1 reads ENHRY; CDR2 reads SYGVKD. CDR3 loop: CAISAQAETQYF. In DNA form, the CDR3 reads TGTGCCATCAGTGCACAGGCGGAGACCCAGTACTTC.

The rearrangement uses TRBV18 and TRBJ2-5, with no clear D. The germline V gene has CDR1 KGHSH and CDR2 LQKENI. CDR3 length: 16 residues. With 0 bases removed from V and 1 base from J, the gap between germline ends came to 12 bases. The CDR3 coding sequence is TGTGCCAGCTCACCACCGGTGCACGGAGCCCAAGAGACCCAGTACTTC. Its protein is CASSPPVHGAQETQYF.

V is TRBV4-3 and J is TRBJ2-3; D possibly corresponds to TRBD2 (5 bases). CDR1 and CDR2 from the germline V gene are LGHNA and YSLEER. The V gene lost 1 base and the J gene lost 6 bases, with 23 bases spanning the gap. The length of the CDR3 is 18 residues. The CDR3 bases are TGCGCCAGCAGCCAAGGGGAGTTGAATAGCGCATTGAGGGATACGCAGTATTTT. As protein: CASSQGELNSALRDTQYF.

This clone was detected only a few times. The chain employs TRBV2 and TRBJ2-1, with TRBD2 matching over 7 bases. CDR1 and CDR2 (germline): SNHLY, FYNNEI. Trimming at V came to 2 bases and at J to 5 bases, leaving 9 bases not matched to a gene. CDR3 size: 16 residues. The CDR3 is CASSERSGRINNEQFF. CDR3 DNA: TGTGCCAGCAGTGAACGTTCCGGGAGGATAAACAATGAGCAGTTCTTC.